This passage covers 12 T cell receptor beta chains from one sample sequenced in a study of blood T cell repertoires in COVID-19. Profiled with immunoSEQ multiplex PCR; TCRdb holds only in-frame clones, not every one. The repertoire holds about 60,000 clones, roughly 72% seen once, with around 4.9% in the top ten. The specimen was peripheral blood. The receptors originated from a woman in her seventies with COVID-19, enrolled during active disease.

This clone was found a few times. J is TRBJ2-1 and V is TRBV5-4; 14 bases are a match to TRBD2. The CDR3 sequence is 16 residues long. Trimming cost V 4 bases and J 10 bases; bases outside gene matches: 10. Germline lookup yields CDR1 SGHNT and CDR2 YYREEE (reference sequence). CDR3 bases: TGTGCCAGCAGCATCGGACTAGCGGGAGGCCTCAGGGAGCAGTTCTTC. This sequence encodes CASSIGLAGGLREQFF.

This chain links TRBV6-5 with TRBJ1-1; possibly TRBD1 for D (5 bases). The CDR3 is 15 amino acids. Trimming took off 8 bases at V and 0 bases at J, with 16 bases between the two ends. CDR1 is MNHEY, CDR2 SVGAGI, per germline. The CDR3: CASCSGLTMNTEAFF. Written as DNA, the CDR3 is TGTGCCAGCTGTTCAGGGCTTACCATGAACACTGAAGCTTTCTTT.

The rearrangement links TRBV5-4 to TRBJ1-2, with D tentatively TRBD1 (5 bases). Germline V gives CDR1 SGHNT, CDR2 YYREEE (reference sequence). The CDR3 has 13 residues. Trimming removed 4 bases from V and 1 base from J, with 8 bases in between. The CDR3 nucleotides read TGTGCCAGCAGCCCGACAGTTAACTATGGCTACACCTTC. It codes for CASSPTVNYGYTF.

This rearrangement joins TRBV19 to TRBJ1-5; TRBD1 agrees at 9 bases. J gave up 4 bases and V 1 base, and 2 bases lay outside the gene matches. Germline CDR1 LNHDA, CDR2 SQIVND (reference sequence). The CDR3 runs 15 residues. The CDR3 DNA reads as TGTGCCAGTAGTATAGTGACAGGGGGGAATCAGCCCCAGCATTTT. This gives the protein CASSIVTGGNQPQHF.

This chain joins TRBV24-1 and TRBJ2-1; 11 bases map to TRBD1. Germline V CDR1 and CDR2: KGHDR, SFDVKD. V lost 5 bases to trimming and J lost 4 bases; unmatched junction nucleotides: 6. This CDR3 is 16 amino acids long. The CDR3 here is CATSGTGGTRYNEQFF. The DNA for the CDR3 is TGTGCCACCAGTGGGACAGGGGGCACTAGATACAATGAGCAGTTCTTC.

The CDR3 is CSALDGRGTDTQYF. In nucleotides, the CDR3 is TGCAGCGCTCTAGATGGCAGGGGCACAGATACGCAGTATTTT. This sequence joins TRBV29-1 and TRBJ2-3, with a possible D match to TRBD1 (5 bases). CDR3 length: 14 residues. Per germline, CDR1 SQVTM and CDR2 ANQGSEA. With 7 bases removed from V and 1 base from J, the gap between germline ends came to 15 bases.

The chain recombines TRBV29-1 with TRBJ2-3; the D gene is possibly TRBD2 (5 bases). The V gene lost 1 base and the J gene lost 6 bases, with 11 bases spanning the gap. CDR3 size: 13 residues. Germline CDR1 and CDR2: SQVTM and ANQGSEA. The chain's CDR3 is CSVEGAPGDTQYF. In nucleotides, the CDR3 is TGCAGCGTTGAAGGGGCCCCGGGGGATACGCAGTATTTT.

The chain has TRBV7-9 and TRBJ2-2, with TRBD2 matching over 7 bases. The CDR3 has 19 amino acids. Germline V gives CDR1 SEHNR, CDR2 FQNEAQ (reference sequence). V lost 1 base to trimming and J lost 3 bases; unmatched junction nucleotides: 14. The DNA for the CDR3 is TGTGCCAGCAGCTTAGGGTGGGAGGGGAAGACCCAGGACACCGGGGAGCTGTTTTTT. As protein: CASSLGWEGKTQDTGELFF.

The chain links TRBV5-5 to TRBJ1-2; D may be TRBD1 (6 bases). This CDR3 has 16 residues. Germline V CDR1 and CDR2: SGHKS, YYEKEE (reference sequence). The V end was cut by 0 bases, the J end by 2 bases, with 14 bases between. CDR3 sequence: CASSLALTTGNYGYTF. Here the CDR3 DNA reads TGTGCCAGCAGCTTGGCCCTTACGACAGGCAACTATGGCTACACCTTC.

V gene TRBV7-9 combines with J gene TRBJ1-3, with a possible D match to TRBD1 (5 bases). Looked up from germline, CDR1 is SEHNR and CDR2 is FQNEAQ (reference sequence). This CDR3 has 14 amino acids. Between the trimmed V and J ends, which lost 5 bases and 0 bases, there was a span of 8 bases. CDR3 sequence: CASSVDSSGNTIYF. In DNA, the CDR3 is TGTGCCAGCAGCGTCGACAGCTCTGGAAACACCATATATTTT. Looking up the rest from reference TRBV7-9 and TRBJ1-3 gives the full variable domain: DTGVSQNPRHKITKRGQNVTFRCDPISEHNRLYWYRQTLGQGPEFLTYFQNEAQLEKSRLLSDRFSAERPKGSFSTLEIQRTEQGDSAMYLCASSVDSSGNTIYFGEGSWLTVV.

This rearrangement joins TRBV11-2 to TRBJ2-3; 9 positions match TRBD2. Per germline, CDR1 SGHAT and CDR2 FQNNGV. CDR3 length equals 16 residues. Trimming cost V 6 bases and J 5 bases; bases outside gene matches: 12. The CDR3 DNA follows: TGTGCCAGCAGGGCTTGGCGGGGGGGCCAAGAAGATACGCAGTATTTT. It codes for CASRAWRGGQEDTQYF.

The gene calls are TRBV13 and TRBJ2-2; TRBD1 aligns across 9 bases. The ends lost 5 bases at V and 4 bases at J; junction bases unmatched: 5. The CDR3 spans 15 residues. CDR1 and CDR2 from the germline V gene are PRHDT and FYEKMQ (reference sequence). The CDR3 nucleotides read TGTGCCAGCAGCACAAGACAGGGGGGCACCGGGGAGCTGTTTTTT. Translated: CASSTRQGGTGELFF.